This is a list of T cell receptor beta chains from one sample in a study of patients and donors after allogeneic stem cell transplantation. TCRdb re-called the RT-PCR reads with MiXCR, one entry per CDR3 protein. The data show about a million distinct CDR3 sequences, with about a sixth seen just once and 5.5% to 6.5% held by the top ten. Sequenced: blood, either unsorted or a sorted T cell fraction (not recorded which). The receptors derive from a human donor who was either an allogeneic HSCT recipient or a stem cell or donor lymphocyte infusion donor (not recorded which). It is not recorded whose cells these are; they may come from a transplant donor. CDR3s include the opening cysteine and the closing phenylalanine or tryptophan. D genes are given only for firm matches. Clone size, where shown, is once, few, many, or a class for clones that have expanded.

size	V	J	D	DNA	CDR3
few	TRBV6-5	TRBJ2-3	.	TGTGCCAGCAGTTACCGGGGGACTTACACAGATACGCAGTATTTT	CASSYRGTYTDTQYF
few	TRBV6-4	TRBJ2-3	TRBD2	TGTGCCAGCAGTGAACTAGCGGGAGGGCCAGCTACGCAGTATTTT	CASSELAGGPATQYF
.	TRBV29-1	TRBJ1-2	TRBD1	TGCAGCGCCGAGACAGGGGTTTATGGCTACACCTTC	CSAETGVYGYTF
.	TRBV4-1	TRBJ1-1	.	TGCGCCAGCAGCCCCAACTCGATTGAAGCTTTCTTT	CASSPNSIEAFF
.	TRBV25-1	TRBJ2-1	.	TGTGCCAGCAGTGATTTGAGGGACAATGAGCAGTTCTTC	CASSDLRDNEQFF
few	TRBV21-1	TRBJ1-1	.	TGTGCCAGCAGCGCCCGAGGACAGCGAATGAACACTGAAGCTTTCTTT	CASSARGQRMNTEAFF
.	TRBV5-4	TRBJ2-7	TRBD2	TGTGCCAGCAGCCGACCTCTTCCGGGAGCTAGCGGCTACGAGCAGTACTTC	CASSRPLPGASGYEQYF
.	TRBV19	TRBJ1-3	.	TGTGCCAGTAGTGTGGACCAAATGGGTGACACCATATATTTT	CASSVDQMGDTIYF
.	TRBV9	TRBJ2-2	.	TGTGCCAGCAGCGTAAGTGGACTTAACACCGGGGAGCTGTTTTTT	CASSVSGLNTGELFF
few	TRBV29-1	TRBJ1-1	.	TGCAGCGTTGAAGATATTTCGAGGGCCACTGAAGCTTTCTTT	CSVEDISRATEAFF
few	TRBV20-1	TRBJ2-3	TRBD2	TGCAGTGCTGCAGTACCGGGAGGTCGCACAGATACGCAGTATTTT	CSAAVPGGRTDTQYF
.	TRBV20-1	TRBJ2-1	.	TGCAGTGCTTCCAGTTCTAGCGCTAGCGTATACAATGAGCAGTTCTTC	CSASSSSASVYNEQFF
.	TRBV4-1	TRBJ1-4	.	TGCGCCAGCAGCCAAGAAAAGAGGCAGGACGACGAAAAACTGTTTTTT	CASSQEKRQDDEKLFF
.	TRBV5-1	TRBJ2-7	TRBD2	TGCGCCAGCAGCTTGATTCACCGGCCTGGGAGGGACGAGCAGTACTTC	CASSLIHRPGRDEQYF
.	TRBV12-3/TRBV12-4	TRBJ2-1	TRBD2	TGTGCCAGCAGTCCCGGACTAGCGGGACCCATCAATGAGCAGTTCTTC	CASSPGLAGPINEQFF
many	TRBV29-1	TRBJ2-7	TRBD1	TGCAGCGTCGCTGACAGGGGGCCACGCGAGCAGTACTTC	CSVADRGPREQYF
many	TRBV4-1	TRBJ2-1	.	TGCGCCAGCAGCCAAGAGCTCCATGATTCCGGGCGTGAGCAGTTCTTC	CASSQELHDSGREQFF
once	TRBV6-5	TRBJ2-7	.	TGTGCCAGCAGATACTCGATAGCCAGGGTAGGATCCGAGCAGTACTTC	CASRYSIARVGSEQYF
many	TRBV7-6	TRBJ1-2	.	TGTGCCAGCAGCTTAGGGGATACAAATGGCTACACCTTC	CASSLGDTNGYTF
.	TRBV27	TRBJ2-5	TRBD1	TGTGCCAGCAGTCCACGAGCGGGACAGGGCTCAGAGACCCAGTACTTC	CASSPRAGQGSETQYF
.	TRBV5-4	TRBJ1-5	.	TGTGCCAGCAGCTTGGCGGCAGATCAGCCCCAGCATTTT	CASSLAADQPQHF
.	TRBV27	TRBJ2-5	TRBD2	TGTGCCAGCAGTTTAAATTTAGCGGGGGGGTCGTACGAGACCCAGTACTTC	CASSLNLAGGSYETQYF
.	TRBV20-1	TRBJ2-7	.	TGCAGTGCTAGAGATAAAGGGAGGTCCTACGAGCAGTACTTC	CSARDKGRSYEQYF
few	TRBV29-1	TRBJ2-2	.	TGCAGCCCCGAAGGCGCCGGGGAGCTGTTTTTT	CSPEGAGELFF
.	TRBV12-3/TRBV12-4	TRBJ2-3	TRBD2	TGTGCCAGCAGTTTTAAGCGGGGGGGCTCAGATACGCAGTATTTT	CASSFKRGGSDTQYF
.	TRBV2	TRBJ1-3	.	TGTGCCAGCAGTGCCGGGGAAAACACCATATATTTT	CASSAGENTIYF
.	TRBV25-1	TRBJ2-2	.	TGTGCCAGCAGTGAATCCCCCAGTCGACGGGGGAGGACCGGGGAGCTGTTTTTT	CASSESPSRRGRTGELFF
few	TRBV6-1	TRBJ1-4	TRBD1	TGTGCCAGCAGTCCACGACAGGGAAGTGGTGAAAAACTGTTTTTT	CASSPRQGSGEKLFF
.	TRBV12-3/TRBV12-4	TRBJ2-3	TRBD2	TGTGCCAGCAGTTTAAGGGTCGGGGGGGGCACTAGCACAGATACGCAGTATTTT	CASSLRVGGGTSTDTQYF
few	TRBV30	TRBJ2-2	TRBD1	TGTGCCTGGAGTGACAGGGGGCTGACCGGGGAGCTGTTTTTT	CAWSDRGLTGELFF
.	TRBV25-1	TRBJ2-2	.	TGTGCCAGCAGTGGCCCCAAAGTCAGTACCGGGGAGCTGTTTTTT	CASSGPKVSTGELFF
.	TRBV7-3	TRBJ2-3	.	TGTGCCAGGAGCTACGGGGTTCGCGCAGATACGCAGTATTTT	CARSYGVRADTQYF
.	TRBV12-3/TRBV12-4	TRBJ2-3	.	TGTGCCAGCAGTTTAGGTTTTGACAACACAGGTACGCAGTATTTT	CASSLGFDNTGTQYF
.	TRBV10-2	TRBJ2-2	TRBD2	TGCGCCAGCAGAAAAACTAGCGAGGGCACCGGGGAGCTGTTTTTT	CASRKTSEGTGELFF
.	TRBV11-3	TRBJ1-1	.	TGTGCCAGCAGCCATCGACGGAAGAACACTGAAGCTTTCTTT	CASSHRRKNTEAFF
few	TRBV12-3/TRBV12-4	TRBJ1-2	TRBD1	TGTGCCAGCAGGCGAAACAGGGGGGGAAACTATGGCTACACCTTC	CASRRNRGGNYGYTF
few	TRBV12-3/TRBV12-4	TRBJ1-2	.	TGTGCCAGCAGACCACTAACAGGGAACTATGGCTACACCTTC	CASRPLTGNYGYTF
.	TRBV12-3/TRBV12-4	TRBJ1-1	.	TGTGCCAGCAGTCCGGGTGGGCGTCGGTGGACTGAAGCTTTCTTT	CASSPGGRRWTEAFF
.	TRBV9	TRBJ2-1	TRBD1	TGTGCCAGCAGCGCCCCCGGGACAGGGCGGAATGAGCAGTTCTTC	CASSAPGTGRNEQFF
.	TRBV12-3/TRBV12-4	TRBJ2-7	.	TGTGCCAGCAGTTTAGGACAGGTAGGGACCTACGAGCAGTACTTC	CASSLGQVGTYEQYF
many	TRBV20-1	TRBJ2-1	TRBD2	TGCAGTGCTCGACTAGCGGGAGGGAAGAATGAGCAGTTCTTC	CSARLAGGKNEQFF
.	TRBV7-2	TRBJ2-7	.	TGTGCCAGCAGCTTAGATCTCAGGGTGGTCGAGCAGTACTTC	CASSLDLRVVEQYF
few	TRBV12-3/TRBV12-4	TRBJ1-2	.	TGTGCCTTATCCGGGGGGAAGGACTATGGCTACACCTTC	CALSGGKDYGYTF
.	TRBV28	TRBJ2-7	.	TGTGCCAGCAGTTTCGGGCTAGCGCTCTCCTACGAGCAGTACTTC	CASSFGLALSYEQYF
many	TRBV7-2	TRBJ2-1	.	TGTGCCAGCAGCTTAGCGTGGGTGGAGGTTCAGTTCTTC	CASSLAWVEVQFF
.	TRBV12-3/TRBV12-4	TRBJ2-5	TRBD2	TGTGCCAGCAGTTTAATAGGACTAGCGGCAAAAGAGACCCAGTACTTC	CASSLIGLAAKETQYF
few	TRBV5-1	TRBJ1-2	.	TGCGCCAGCAGCCCGACGGACTATGGCTACACCTTC	CASSPTDYGYTF
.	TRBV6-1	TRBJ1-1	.	TGTGCCAGCAGCCCTCGGACAGCGGCCACTGAAGCTTTCTTT	CASSPRTAATEAFF
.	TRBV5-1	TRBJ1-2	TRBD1	TGCGCCAGCACCCTCCAGGGGACAGGGGGCGAAGGCTACACCTTC	CASTLQGTGGEGYTF
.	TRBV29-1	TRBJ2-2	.	TGCAGCGTGGAAACCGGGACAAGGCTTTTCACCGGGGAGCTGTCTTTT	CSVETGTRLFTGELSF
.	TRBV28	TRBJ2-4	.	TGTGCCAGCAGACACCCCGGGGTCGGCGAAAACATTCAGTACTTC	CASRHPGVGENIQYF
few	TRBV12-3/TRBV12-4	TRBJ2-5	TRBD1	TGTGCCAGCAGTTTTTTAGGTGGACAGGGTAGGGAGACCCAGTACTTC	CASSFLGGQGRETQYF
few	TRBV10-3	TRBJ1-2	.	TGTGCCATCAGTGGGGACGGCTATGGCTACACCTTC	CAISGDGYGYTF
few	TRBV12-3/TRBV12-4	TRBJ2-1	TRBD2	TGTGCCAGCAGTGGCCTAGCGGGAGGTACTAACAATGAGCAGTTCTTC	CASSGLAGGTNNEQFF
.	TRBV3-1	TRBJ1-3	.	TGTGCCAGCAGCCAAGATAGAGTCGGCTCTGGAAACACCATATATTTT	CASSQDRVGSGNTIYF
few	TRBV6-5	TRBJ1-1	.	TGTGCCAGCAGGAGAGAGGGGACTGAAGCTTTCTTT	CASRREGTEAFF
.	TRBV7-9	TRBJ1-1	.	TGTGCCAGCAGGCCAGGACAGTTCACTGAAGCTTTCTTT	CASRPGQFTEAFF
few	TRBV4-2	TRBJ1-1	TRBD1	TGTGCCAGCAGCCAAGAAGGACAGGGAAGGATTGAAGCTTTCTTT	CASSQEGQGRIEAFF
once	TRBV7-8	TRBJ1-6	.	TGTGCCAGCAGCCTAACCCCGAGCAAGTCACCCCTCCACTTT	CASSLTPSKSPLHF
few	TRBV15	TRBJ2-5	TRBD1	TGTGCCACCAGCACAACAGGGGGAAGGGAGACCCAGTACTTC	CATSTTGGRETQYF